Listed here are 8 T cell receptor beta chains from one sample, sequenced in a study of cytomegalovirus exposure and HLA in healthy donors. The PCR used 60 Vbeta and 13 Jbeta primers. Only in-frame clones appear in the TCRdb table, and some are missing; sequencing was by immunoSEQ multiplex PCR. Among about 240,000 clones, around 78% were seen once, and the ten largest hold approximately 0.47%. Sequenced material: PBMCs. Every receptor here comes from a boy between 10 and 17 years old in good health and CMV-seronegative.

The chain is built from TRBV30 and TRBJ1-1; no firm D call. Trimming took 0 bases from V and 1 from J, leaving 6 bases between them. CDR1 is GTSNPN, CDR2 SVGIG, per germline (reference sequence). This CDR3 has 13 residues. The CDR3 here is CAWSVHPNTEAFF. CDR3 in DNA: TGTGCCTGGAGTGTACACCCGAACACTGAAGCTTTCTTT.

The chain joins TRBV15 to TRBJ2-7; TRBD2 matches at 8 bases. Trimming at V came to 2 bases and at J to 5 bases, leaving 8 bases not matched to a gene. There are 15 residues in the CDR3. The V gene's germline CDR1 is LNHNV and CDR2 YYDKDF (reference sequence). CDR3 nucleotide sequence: TGTGCCACCAGCAGAAATCCGGGAGGGGTAGACGAGCAGTACTTC. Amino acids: CATSRNPGGVDEQYF.

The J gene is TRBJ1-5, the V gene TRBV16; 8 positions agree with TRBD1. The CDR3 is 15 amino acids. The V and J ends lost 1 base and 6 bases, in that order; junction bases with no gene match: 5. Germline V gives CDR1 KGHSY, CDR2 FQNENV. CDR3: CASSQWAGGGQPQHF. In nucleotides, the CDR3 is TGTGCCAGCAGCCAATGGGCAGGGGGCGGTCAGCCCCAGCATTTT.

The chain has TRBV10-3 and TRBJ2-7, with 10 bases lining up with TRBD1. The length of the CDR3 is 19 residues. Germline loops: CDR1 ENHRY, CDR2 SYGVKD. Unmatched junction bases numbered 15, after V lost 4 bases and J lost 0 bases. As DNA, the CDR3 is TGTGCCATCAGTGTTCGCGGGACAGGGGCCGCCAAAGGCTCCTACGAGCAGTACTTC. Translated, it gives CAISVRGTGAAKGSYEQYF.

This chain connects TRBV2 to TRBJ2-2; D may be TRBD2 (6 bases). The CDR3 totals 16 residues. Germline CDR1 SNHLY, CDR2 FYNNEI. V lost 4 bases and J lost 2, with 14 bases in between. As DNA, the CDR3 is TGTGCCAGCAGTGTGAGGGGTAGCGGCAACACCGGGGAGCTGTTTTTT. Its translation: CASSVRGSGNTGELFF.

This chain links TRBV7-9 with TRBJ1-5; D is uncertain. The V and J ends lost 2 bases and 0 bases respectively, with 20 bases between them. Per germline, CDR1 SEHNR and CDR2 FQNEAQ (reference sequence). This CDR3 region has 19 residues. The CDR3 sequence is CASSLSLFGLPYSNQPQHF. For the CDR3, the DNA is TGTGCCAGCAGCTTATCTCTTTTTGGGCTCCCCTATAGCAATCAGCCCCAGCATTTT.

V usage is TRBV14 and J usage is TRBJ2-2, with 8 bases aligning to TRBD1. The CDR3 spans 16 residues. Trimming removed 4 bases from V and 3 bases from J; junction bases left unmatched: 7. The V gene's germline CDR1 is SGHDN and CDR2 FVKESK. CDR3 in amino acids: CASSPGQGADTGELFF. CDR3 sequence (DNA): TGTGCCAGCAGCCCGGGGCAGGGGGCGGACACCGGGGAGCTGTTTTTT.

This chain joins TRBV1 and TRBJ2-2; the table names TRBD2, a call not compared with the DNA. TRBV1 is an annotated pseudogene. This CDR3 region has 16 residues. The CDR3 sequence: CTSSPGRGSDTGELFF. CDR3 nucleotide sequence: TGCACCAGCAGCCCTGGGAGGGGGTCGGACACCGGGGAGCTGTTTTTT.